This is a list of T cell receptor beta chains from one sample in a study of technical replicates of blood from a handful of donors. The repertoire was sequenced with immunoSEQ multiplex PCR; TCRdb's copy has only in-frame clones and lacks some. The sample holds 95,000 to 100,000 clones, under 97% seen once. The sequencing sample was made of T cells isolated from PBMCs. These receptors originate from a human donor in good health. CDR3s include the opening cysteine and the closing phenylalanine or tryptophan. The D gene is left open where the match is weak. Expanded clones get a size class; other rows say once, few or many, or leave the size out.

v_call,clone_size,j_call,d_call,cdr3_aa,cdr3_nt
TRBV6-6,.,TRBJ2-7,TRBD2,CASSYSPERGAYEQYF,TGTGCCAGCAGTTACTCCCCCGAGCGGGGAGCCTACGAGCAGTACTTC
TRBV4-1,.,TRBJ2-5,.,CASSVAYQETQYF,TGCGCCAGCAGTGTCGCGTATCAAGAGACCCAGTACTTC
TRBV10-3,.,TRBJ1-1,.,CAISEQGFNTEAFF,TGTGCCATCAGTGAACAGGGTTTTAACACTGAAGCTTTCTTT
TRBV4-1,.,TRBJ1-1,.,CASSQGQTGITEAFF,TGCGCCAGCAGCCAAGGTCAGACTGGAATCACTGAAGCTTTCTTT
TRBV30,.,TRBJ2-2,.,CAWKLGSIWTGELFF,TGTGCCTGGAAGCTAGGTAGTATTTGGACCGGGGAGCTGTTTTTT
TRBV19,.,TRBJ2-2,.,CASSIIGVSNTGELFF,TGTGCCAGTAGTATAATCGGGGTTTCGAACACCGGGGAGCTGTTTTTT
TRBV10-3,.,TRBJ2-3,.,CAIGLAGTDTQYF,TGTGCCATCGGGTTAGCGGGCACAGATACGCAGTATTTT
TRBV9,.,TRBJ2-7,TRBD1,CASSPPPGTGLEQYF,TGTGCCAGCAGCCCTCCCCCTGGGACAGGACTCGAGCAGTACTTC
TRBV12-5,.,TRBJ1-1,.,CASGGPMNTEAFF,TGTGCTAGTGGGGGGCCGATGAACACTGAAGCTTTCTTT
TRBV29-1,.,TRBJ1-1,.,CSVTGNTEAFF,TGCAGCGTGACAGGCAACACTGAAGCTTTCTTT
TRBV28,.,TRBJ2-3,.,CASWRLTDTQYF,TGTGCCAGCTGGCGGCTCACAGATACGCAGTATTTT
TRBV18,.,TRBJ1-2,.,CASSPPSGGADGYTF,TGTGCCAGCTCACCACCATCGGGGGGGGCTGATGGCTACACCTTC
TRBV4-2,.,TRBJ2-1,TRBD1,CASSQTGRGYLNNEQFF,TGTGCCAGCAGCCAGACAGGGCGAGGATATCTAAACAATGAGCAGTTCTTC
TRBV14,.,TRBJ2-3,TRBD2,CASSLAGLTDTQYF,TGTGCCAGCAGCTTAGCGGGTCTCACAGATACGCAGTATTTT
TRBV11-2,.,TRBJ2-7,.,CASSPFLGEQYF,TGTGCCAGCAGCCCCTTTCTAGGCGAGCAGTACTTC
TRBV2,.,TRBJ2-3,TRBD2,CASSILAPSTDTQYF,TGTGCCAGCAGCATACTAGCGCCTAGCACAGATACGCAGTATTTT
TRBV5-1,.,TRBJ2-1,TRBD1,CASSPVRGTVPDEQFF,TGCGCCAGCAGCCCAGTTAGAGGGACAGTTCCCGATGAGCAGTTCTTC
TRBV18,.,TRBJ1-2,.,CASSPGTNLNYGYTF,TGTGCCAGCTCGCCCGGGACTAACCTTAACTATGGCTACACCTTC
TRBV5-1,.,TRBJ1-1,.,CASSLYRQDTEAFF,TGCGCCAGCAGCCTATACCGACAGGACACTGAAGCTTTCTTT
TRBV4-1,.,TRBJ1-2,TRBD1,CASSHVYRGPDGYTF,TGCGCCAGCAGCCATGTTTACAGGGGGCCGGATGGCTACACCTTC
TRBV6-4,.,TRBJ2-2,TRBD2,CASSDEAGVAGELFF,TGTGCCAGCAGTGACGAAGCGGGGGTTGCCGGGGAGCTGTTTTTT
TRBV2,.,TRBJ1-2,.,CASNVRELAGSYTF,TGTGCCAGCAATGTCAGAGAGTTGGCGGGCAGCTACACCTTC
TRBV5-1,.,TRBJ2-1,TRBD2,CASSLGTSGSNEQFF,TGCGCCAGCAGCTTGGGGACTAGCGGGAGCAATGAGCAGTTCTTC
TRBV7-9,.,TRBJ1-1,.,CASSFLAGNTEAFF,TGTGCCAGCAGCTTTCTTGCCGGGAACACTGAAGCTTTCTTT
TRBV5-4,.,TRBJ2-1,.,CASSLRVMGLGHNEQFF,TGTGCCAGCAGCTTGCGCGTGATGGGCCTTGGTCACAATGAGCAGTTCTTC
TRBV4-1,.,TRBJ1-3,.,CASSQGARGYSSGNTIYF,TGCGCCAGCAGCCAAGGGGCGAGAGGGTATTCCTCTGGAAACACCATATATTTT
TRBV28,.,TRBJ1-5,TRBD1,CASSFLGGDRMNQPQHF,TGTGCCAGCAGTTTTTTAGGTGGGGACAGAATGAATCAGCCCCAGCATTTT
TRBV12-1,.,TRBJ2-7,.,CASSRGQGRREQYF,TGTGCCAGCAGCCGGGGACAGGGCAGGCGGGAGCAGTACTTC
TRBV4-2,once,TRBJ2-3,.,CASSLSGTTDTQYF,TGTGCCAGCAGCCTGAGCGGGACAACAGATACGCAGTATTTT
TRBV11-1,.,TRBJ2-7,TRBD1,CASRTSGGTVYEQYF,TGTGCCAGCAGGACTTCAGGGGGCACGGTTTACGAGCAGTACTTC
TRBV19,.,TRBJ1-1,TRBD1,CASRGQGAGRSTEAFF,TGTGCCAGTAGGGGACAGGGGGCGGGTCGGTCCACTGAAGCTTTCTTT
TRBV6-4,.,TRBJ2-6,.,CASIERAGSSGANVLTF,TGTGCCAGCATTGAGCGGGCGGGGAGCTCTGGGGCCAACGTCCTGACTTTC
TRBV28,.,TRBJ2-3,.,CASSLAGLTDTQYF,TGTGCCAGCAGTTTAGCGGGACTCACAGATACGCAGTATTTT
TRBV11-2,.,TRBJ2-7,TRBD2,CASSRQPRGGLYEQYF,TGTGCCAGCAGCCGACAGCCACGGGGGGGCCTCTACGAGCAGTACTTC
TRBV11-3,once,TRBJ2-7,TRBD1,CASSSGQGLTYEQYF,TGTGCCAGCAGCTCGGGACAGGGGCTAACCTACGAGCAGTACTTC
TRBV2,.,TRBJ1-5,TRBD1,CASTRTGWDNQPQHF,TGTGCCAGCACCAGGACAGGTTGGGACAATCAGCCCCAGCATTTT
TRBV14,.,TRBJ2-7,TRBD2,CASSQGPAGTYEQYF,TGTGCCAGCAGCCAAGGTCCAGCGGGGACCTACGAGCAGTACTTC
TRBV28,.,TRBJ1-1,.,CASTLRAVNTEAFF,TGTGCCAGCACCCTGCGGGCGGTGAACACTGAAGCTTTCTTT
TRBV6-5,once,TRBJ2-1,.,CASSYSHPGQYNEQFF,TGTGCCAGCAGTTACTCGCACCCTGGACAATACAATGAGCAGTTCTTC
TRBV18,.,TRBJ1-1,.,CASSPKGGAPLNTEAFF,TGTGCCAGCTCACCAAAGGGCGGGGCCCCATTGAACACTGAAGCTTTCTTT
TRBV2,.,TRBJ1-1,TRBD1,CASSTRQGANEAFF,TGTGCCAGCTCGACTAGACAGGGGGCTAATGAAGCTTTCTTT
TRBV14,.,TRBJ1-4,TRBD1,CASSQEGTGGGHNEKLFF,TGTGCCAGCAGCCAAGAGGGGACAGGGGGCGGTCATAATGAAAAACTGTTTTTT
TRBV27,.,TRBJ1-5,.,CASSFREGNQPQHF,TGTGCCAGCAGTTTTAGAGAGGGCAATCAGCCCCAGCATTTT
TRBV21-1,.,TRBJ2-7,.,CASISDRGPNEQYF,TGTGCCAGCATCTCGGACAGGGGGCCCAACGAGCAGTACTTC
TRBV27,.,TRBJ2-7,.,CASSFIQGGYEQYF,TGTGCCAGCAGTTTTATACAGGGCGGCTACGAGCAGTACTTC
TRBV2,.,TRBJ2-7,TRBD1,CASGGGTGGPYEQYF,TGTGCCAGCGGGGGCGGGACAGGTGGCCCCTACGAGCAGTACTTC
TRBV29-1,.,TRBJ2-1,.,CSVVGGGRYNEQFF,TGCAGCGTTGTCGGAGGGGGCCGTTACAATGAGCAGTTCTTC
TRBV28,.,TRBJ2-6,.,CASSLSGANVLTF,TGTGCCAGCAGTTTGTCAGGGGCCAACGTCCTGACTTTC
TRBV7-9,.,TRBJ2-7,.,CAGTYGTTSYEQYF,TGTGCCGGGACTTATGGCACCACTTCCTACGAGCAGTACTTC
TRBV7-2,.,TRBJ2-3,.,CASSLNGGNTQYF,TGTGCCAGCAGCTTAAATGGGGGGAACACGCAGTATTTT
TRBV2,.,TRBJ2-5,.,CASSPERRSVSIQETQYF,TGTGCCAGCAGTCCAGAGAGGAGGTCCGTGTCGATCCAAGAGACCCAGTACTTC
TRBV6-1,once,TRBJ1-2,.,CASSEETGRYGYTF,TGTGCCAGCAGTGAAGAAACAGGAAGATATGGCTACACCTTC
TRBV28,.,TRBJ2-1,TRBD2,CASRTSGRYNEQFF,TGTGCCAGCAGAACTAGCGGGAGATACAATGAGCAGTTCTTC
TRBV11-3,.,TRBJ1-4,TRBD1,CASSYRVTGAEKLFF,TGTGCCAGCAGCTACAGGGTGACAGGGGCTGAAAAACTGTTTTTT
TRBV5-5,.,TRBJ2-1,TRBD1,CASSLAATGYNEQFF,TGTGCCAGCAGCTTGGCCGCGACAGGGTACAATGAGCAGTTCTTC
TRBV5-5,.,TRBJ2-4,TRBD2,CASSLDPGTSIQYF,TGTGCCAGCAGCCTGGACCCCGGGACTAGTATTCAGTACTTC
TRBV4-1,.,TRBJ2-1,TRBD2,CASSQAGLAGNYNEQFF,TGCGCCAGCAGCCAAGCGGGACTAGCGGGGAATTACAATGAGCAGTTCTTC